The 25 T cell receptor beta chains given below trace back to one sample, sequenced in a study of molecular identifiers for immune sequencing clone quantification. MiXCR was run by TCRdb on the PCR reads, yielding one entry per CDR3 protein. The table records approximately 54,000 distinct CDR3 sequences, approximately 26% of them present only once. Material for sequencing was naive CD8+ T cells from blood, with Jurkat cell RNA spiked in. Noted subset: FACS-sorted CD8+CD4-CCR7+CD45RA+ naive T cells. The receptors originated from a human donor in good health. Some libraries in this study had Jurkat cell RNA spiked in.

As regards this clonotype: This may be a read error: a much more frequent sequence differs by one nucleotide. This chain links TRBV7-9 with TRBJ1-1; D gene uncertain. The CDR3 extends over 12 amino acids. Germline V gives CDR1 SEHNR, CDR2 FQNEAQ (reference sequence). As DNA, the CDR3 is TGTGCCAGCAGCTTTATGAACACTGAAGCTCTCTTT. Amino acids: CASSFMNTEALF.

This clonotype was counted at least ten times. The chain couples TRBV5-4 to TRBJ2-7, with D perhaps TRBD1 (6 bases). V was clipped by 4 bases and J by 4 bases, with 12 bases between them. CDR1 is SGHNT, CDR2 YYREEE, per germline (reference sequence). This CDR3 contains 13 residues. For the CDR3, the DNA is TGTGCCAGCAGCCTCGGGACACAATACGAGCAGTACTTC. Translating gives CASSLGTQYEQYF.

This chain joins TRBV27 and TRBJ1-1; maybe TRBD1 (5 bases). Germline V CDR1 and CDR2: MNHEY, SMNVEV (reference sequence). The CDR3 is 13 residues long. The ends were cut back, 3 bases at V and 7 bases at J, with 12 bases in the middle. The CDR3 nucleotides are TGTGCCAGCAGTTTTTGGACACAAGGTGAAGCTTTCTTT. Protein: CASSFWTQGEAFF.

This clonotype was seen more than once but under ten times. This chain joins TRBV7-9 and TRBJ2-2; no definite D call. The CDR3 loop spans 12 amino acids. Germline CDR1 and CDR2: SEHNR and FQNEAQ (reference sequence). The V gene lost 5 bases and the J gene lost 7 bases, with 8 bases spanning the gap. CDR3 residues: CASSPPSGELFF. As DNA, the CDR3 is TGTGCCAGCAGCCCTCCTAGCGGGGAGCTGTTTTTT.

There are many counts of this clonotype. CDR3 in DNA: TGTGCCAGCAGCTCGCCGGACAGATACTACGAGCAGTACTTC. Its translation: CASSSPDRYYEQYF. The chain uses TRBV5-6 and TRBJ2-7; D might be TRBD1 (6 bases). CDR3 length: 14 residues. Germline lookup yields CDR1 SGHDT and CDR2 YYEEEE. V gave up 3 bases and J gave up 3 bases, with 13 bases separating them.

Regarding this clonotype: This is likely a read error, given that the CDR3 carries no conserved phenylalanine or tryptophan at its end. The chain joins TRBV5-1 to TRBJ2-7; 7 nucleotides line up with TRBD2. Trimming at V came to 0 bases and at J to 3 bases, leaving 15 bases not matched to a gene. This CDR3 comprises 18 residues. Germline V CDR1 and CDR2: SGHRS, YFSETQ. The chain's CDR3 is CASSLELLAGVGNYEQYY. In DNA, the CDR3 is TGCGCCAGCAGCTTGGAACTATTGGCGGGAGTGGGGAACTACGAGCAGTACTAC.

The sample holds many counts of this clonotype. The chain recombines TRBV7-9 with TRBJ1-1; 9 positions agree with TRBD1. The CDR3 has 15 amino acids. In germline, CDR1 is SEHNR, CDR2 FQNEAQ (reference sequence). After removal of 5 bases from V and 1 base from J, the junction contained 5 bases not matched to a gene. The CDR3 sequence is CASSPGQGTNTEAFF. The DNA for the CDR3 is TGTGCCAGCAGCCCCGGACAGGGGACGAACACTGAAGCTTTCTTT.

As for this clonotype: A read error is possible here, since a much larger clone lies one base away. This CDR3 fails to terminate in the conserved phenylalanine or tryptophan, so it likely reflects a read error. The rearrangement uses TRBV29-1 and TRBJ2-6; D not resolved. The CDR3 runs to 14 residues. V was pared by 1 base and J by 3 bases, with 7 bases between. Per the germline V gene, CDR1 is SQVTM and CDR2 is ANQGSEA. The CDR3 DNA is TGCAGCGTTGAAGTATTGGATGGGGCCAACGTCCTGACTCTC. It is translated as CSVEVLDGANVLTL.

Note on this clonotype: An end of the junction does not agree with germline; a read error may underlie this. The DNA of the CDR3 is TGTGCCAGCGGCTTATGGTACAGGGAGACAGATACGCAGTATTTT. This gives the protein CASGLWYRETDTQYF. The genes are TRBV11-2 and TRBJ2-3; maybe TRBD1 (6 bases). The CDR3 sequence is 15 residues long. Looked up from germline, CDR1 is SGHAT and CDR2 is FQNNGV.

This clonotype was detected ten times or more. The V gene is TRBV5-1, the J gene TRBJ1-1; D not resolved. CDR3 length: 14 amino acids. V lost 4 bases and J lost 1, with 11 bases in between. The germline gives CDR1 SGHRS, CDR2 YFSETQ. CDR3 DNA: TGCGCCAGCAGCCCGTTTCAGCGGAACACTGAAGCTTTCTTT. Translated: CASSPFQRNTEAFF.

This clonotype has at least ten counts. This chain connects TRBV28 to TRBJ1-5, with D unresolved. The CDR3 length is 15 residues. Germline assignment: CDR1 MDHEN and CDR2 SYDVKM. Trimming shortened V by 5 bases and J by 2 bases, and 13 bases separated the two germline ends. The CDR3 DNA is TGTGCCAGCAGTCAATTCGAGTTTGGCAATCAGCCCCAGCATTTT. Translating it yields CASSQFEFGNQPQHF.

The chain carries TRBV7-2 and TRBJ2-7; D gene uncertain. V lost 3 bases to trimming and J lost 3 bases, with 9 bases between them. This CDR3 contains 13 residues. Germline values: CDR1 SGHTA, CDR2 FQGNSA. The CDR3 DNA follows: TGTGCCAGCAGCTTGCCGCAGCGCTACGAGCAGTACTTC. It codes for CASSLPQRYEQYF.

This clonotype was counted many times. CDR3 DNA: TGCAGTGCTCCTCAATGGTCTGGGGGAAAGGAAAATGAGCAGTTCTTC. It yields the protein CSAPQWSGGKENEQFF. The gene calls are TRBV20-1 and TRBJ2-1; D may correspond to TRBD1 or TRBD2 (5 bases each). The CDR3 is 16 residues long. Germline V lookup: CDR1 DFQATT, CDR2 SNEGSKA (reference sequence). V lost 5 bases, J lost 7 bases, and 24 bases lay in between.

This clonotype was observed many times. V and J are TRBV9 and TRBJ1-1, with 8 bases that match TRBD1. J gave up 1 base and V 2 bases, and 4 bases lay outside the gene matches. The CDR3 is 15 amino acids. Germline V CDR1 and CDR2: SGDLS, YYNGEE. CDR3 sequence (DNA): TGTGCCAGCAGCGTTTTACAGGGGGAGAACACTGAAGCTTTCTTT. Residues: CASSVLQGENTEAFF.

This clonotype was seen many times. The CDR3 is CSVTGRGRAEAFF. CDR3 bases: TGCAGCGTGACGGGACGGGGGCGGGCTGAAGCTTTCTTT. The J gene is TRBJ1-1, the V gene TRBV29-1; D is perhaps TRBD1 (6 bases). Looked up from germline, CDR1 is SQVTM and CDR2 is ANQGSEA. V was pared by 6 bases and J by 6 bases, with 17 bases between. This CDR3 is 13 amino acids long.

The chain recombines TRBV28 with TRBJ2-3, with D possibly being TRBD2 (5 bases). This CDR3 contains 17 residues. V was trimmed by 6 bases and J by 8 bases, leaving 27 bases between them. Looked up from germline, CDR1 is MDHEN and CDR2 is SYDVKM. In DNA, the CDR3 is TGTGCCAGCAGGGAACCGCTAGTGGGAGTTCCCCCAGGTACGCAGTATTTT. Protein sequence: CASREPLVGVPPGTQYF. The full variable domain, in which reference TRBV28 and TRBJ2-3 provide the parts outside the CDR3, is DVKVTQSSRYLVKRTGEKVFLECVQDMDHENMFWYRQDPGLGLRLIYFSYDVKMKEKGDIPEGYSVSREKKERFSLILESASTNQTSMYLCASREPLVGVPPGTQYFGPGTRLTVL.

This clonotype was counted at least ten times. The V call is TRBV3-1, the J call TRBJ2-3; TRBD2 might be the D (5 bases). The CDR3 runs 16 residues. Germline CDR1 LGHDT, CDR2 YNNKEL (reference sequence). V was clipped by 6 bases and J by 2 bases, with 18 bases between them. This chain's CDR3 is CASRRGSSPLTDTQYF. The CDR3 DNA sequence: TGTGCCAGCAGGCGTGGGAGTTCTCCACTCACAGATACGCAGTATTTT.

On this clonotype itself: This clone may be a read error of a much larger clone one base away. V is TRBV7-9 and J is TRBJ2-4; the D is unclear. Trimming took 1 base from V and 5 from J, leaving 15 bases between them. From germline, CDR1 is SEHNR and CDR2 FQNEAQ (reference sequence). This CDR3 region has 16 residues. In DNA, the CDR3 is TGTGCCAGCAGCTTAGGGTTAAGAGTTAACCAAAACATTCAGTACTTC. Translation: CASSLGLRVNQNIQYF.

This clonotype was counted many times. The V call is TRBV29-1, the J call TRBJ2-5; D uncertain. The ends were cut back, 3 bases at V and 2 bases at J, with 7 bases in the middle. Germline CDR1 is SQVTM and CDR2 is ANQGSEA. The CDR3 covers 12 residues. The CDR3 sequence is CSVEGNQETQYF. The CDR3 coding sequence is TGCAGCGTTGAGGGAAATCAAGAGACCCAGTACTTC.

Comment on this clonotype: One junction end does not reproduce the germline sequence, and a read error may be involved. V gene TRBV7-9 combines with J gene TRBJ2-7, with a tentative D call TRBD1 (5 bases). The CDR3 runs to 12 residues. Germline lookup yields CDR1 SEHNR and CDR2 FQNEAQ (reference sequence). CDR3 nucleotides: TGTGCCAGCAGCTTACAGGGATACGGGCAGTACTTC. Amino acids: CASSLQGYGQYF.

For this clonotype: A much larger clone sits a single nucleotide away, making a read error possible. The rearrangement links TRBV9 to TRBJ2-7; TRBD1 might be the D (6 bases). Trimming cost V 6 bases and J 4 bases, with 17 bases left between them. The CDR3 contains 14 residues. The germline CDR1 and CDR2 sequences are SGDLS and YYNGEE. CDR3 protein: CASNPRQGSYEQYF. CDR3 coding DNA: TGTGCCAGCAACCCTCGGCAGGGGAGTTACGAGCAGTACTTC.

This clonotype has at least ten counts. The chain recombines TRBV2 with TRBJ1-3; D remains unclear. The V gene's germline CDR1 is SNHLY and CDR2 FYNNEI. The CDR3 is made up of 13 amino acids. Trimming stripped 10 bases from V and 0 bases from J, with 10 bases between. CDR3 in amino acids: CANSRSSGNTIYF. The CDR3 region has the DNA TGTGCCAACAGCAGGAGCTCTGGAAACACCATATATTTT. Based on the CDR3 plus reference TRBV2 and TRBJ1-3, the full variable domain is EPEVTQTPSHQVTQMGQEVILRCVPISNHLYFYWYRQILGQKVEFLVSFYNNEISEKSEIFDDQFSVERPDGSNFTLKIRSTKLEDSAMYFCANSRSSGNTIYFGEGSWLTVV.

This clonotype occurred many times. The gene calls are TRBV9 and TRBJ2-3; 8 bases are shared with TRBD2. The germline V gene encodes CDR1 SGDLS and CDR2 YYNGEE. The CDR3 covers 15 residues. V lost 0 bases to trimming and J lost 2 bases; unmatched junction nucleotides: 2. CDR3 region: CASSVAGGATDTQYF. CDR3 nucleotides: TGTGCCAGCAGCGTAGCCGGGGGGGCCACAGATACGCAGTATTTT.

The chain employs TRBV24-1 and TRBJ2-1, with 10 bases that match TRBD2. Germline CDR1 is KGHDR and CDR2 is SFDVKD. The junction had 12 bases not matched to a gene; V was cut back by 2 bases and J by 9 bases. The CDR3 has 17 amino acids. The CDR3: CATSDYVAGGQVGEQFF. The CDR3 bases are TGTGCCACCAGTGATTACGTAGCGGGAGGCCAGGTTGGTGAGCAGTTCTTC.

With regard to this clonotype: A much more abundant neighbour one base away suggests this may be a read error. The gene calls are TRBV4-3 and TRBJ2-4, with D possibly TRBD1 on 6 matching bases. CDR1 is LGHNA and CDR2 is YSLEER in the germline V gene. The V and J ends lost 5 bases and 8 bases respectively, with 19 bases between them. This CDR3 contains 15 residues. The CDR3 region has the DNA TGCGCCAGCAGCGTCAGGGGCTCAAACACAGACATTCAGTACTTC. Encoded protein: CASSVRGSNTDIQYF.